The clone carrying this T cell receptor (beta chain) was found once. The entry originates in a study of cytomegalovirus exposure and HLA in healthy donors. Trimming cost V 1 base and J 9 bases, with 23 bases left between them. Germline V CDR1 and CDR2: SGHVS, FQNEAQ. This CDR3 region has 17 residues. Sequenced by immunoSEQ multiplex PCR; TCRdb stores in-frame clones only, minus some. There are 120,000 to 150,000 clones in the sample; less than 90% occur only once, and about 3.1% lies in the top ten. The sequencing input was PBMCs. The J gene is TRBJ2-3, the V gene TRBV7-8; possible D gene TRBD1, 5 bases. This TCR came from a woman younger than 30 in good health and CMV-seropositive. The CDR3 sequence: CASSLEVGRHVKVTQYF. As DNA, the CDR3 is TGTGCCAGCAGCTTAGAGGTGGGGCGACACGTAAAAGTCACGCAGTATTTT.